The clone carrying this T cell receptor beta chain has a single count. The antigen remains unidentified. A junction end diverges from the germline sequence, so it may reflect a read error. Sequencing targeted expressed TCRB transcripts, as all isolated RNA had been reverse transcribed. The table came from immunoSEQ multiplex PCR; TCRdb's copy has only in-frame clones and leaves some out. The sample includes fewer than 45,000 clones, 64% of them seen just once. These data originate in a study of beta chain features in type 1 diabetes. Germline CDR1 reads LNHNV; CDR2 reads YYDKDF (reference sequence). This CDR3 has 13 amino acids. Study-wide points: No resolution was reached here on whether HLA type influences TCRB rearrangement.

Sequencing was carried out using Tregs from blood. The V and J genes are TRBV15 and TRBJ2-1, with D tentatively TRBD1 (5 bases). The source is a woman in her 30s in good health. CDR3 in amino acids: CATSREADNEQFF. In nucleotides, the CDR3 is TGTGCCACCAGCAGAGAGGCGGACAATGAACAGTTCTTC.